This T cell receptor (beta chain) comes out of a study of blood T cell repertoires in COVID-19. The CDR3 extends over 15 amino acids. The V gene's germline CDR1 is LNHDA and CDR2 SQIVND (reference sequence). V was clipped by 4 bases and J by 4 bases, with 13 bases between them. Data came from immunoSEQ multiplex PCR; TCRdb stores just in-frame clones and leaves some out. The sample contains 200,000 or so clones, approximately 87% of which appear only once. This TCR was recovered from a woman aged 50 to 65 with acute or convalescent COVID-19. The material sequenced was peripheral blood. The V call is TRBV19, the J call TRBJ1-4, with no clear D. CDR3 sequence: CASSTAGSYNEKLFF. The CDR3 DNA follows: TGTGCCAGTAGTACTGCGGGCAGTTATAATGAAAAACTGTTTTTT.